The source of this T cell receptor (beta chain) is a study of PD-L1 blockade in urothelial cancer. Overall study context: About nine tenths of the roughly 30 patients comprised males who had bladder-origin urothelial cancer. Earlier, patients had received 0 to 3 chemotherapy regimens.

This table comes from immunoSEQ multiplex PCR, and its TCRdb copy is limited to in-frame clones, with some not included. The data hold around 110,000 clones, with more than 85% observed a single time. This CDR3 is 15 amino acids long. Germline V gives CDR1 SGHRS, CDR2 YFSETQ. V shed 2 bases and J shed 2 bases, with 13 bases lying between them. Time point described: peripheral blood 6 weeks after treatment start. The study enrolled patients with locally advanced or metastatic urothelial carcinoma. Sample numbers ranged from 1 to 8 per patient, encompassing pretreatment and on-treatment collections. The sample here was PBMCs, taken around atezolizumab (anti-PD-L1) treatment. This TCR derives from a man in his sixties with urothelial cancer. The V gene is TRBV5-1, the J gene TRBJ2-5; maybe TRBD2 (5 bases). CDR3 loop: CASSLRAGGQETQYF. Written as DNA, the CDR3 is TGCGCCAGCAGCTTAAGGGCGGGCGGGCAAGAGACCCAGTACTTC.